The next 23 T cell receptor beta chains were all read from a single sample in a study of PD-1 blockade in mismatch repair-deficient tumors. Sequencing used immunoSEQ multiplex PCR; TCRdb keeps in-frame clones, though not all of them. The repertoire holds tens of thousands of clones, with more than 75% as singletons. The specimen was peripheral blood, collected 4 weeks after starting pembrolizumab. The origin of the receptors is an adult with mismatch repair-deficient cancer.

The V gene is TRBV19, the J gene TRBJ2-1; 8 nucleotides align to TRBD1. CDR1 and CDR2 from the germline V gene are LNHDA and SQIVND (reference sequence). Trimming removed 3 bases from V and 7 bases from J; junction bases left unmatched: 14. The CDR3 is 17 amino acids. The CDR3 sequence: CASSIPWTGPKPNEQFF. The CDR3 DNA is TGTGCCAGTAGTATCCCCTGGACAGGGCCGAAACCTAATGAGCAGTTCTTC.

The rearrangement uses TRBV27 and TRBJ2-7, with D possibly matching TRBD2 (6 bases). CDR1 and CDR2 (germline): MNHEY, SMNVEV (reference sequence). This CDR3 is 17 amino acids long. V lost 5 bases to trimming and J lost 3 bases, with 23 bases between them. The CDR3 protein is CASSTQRRGLINYEQYF. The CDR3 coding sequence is TGTGCCAGCAGTACTCAACGCCGAGGACTAATTAACTACGAGCAGTACTTC.

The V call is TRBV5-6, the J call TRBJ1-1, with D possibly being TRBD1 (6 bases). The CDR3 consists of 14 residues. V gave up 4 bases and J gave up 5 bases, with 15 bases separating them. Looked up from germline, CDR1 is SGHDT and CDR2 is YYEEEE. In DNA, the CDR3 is TGTGCCAGCAGCAATGGATACAGGGCGACTGAAGCTTTCTTT. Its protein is CASSNGYRATEAFF.

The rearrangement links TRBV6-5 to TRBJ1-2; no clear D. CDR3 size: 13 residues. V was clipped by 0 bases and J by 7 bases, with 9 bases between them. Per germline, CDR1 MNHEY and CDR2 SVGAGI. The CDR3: CASSYSSRTGYTF. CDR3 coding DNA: TGTGCCAGCAGTTACTCGAGTCGGACTGGCTACACCTTC.

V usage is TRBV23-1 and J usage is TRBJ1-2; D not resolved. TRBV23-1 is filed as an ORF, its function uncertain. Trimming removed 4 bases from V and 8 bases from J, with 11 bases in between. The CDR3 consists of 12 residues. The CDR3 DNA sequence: TGCGCCAGCAGTCCCCAGGTTCGGGGCTACACCTTC. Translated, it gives CASSPQVRGYTF.

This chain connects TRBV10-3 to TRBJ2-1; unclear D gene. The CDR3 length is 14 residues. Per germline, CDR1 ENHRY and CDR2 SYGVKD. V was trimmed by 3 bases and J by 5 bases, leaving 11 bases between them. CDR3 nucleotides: TGTGCCATCAGTGATCCTGGTTTGGACAATGAGCAGTTCTTC. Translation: CAISDPGLDNEQFF.

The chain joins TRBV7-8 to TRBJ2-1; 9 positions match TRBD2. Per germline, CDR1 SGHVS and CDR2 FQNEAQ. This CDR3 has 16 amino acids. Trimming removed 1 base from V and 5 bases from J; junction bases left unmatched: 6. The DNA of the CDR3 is TGTGCCAGCAGCTTAGACCCTAGCGGGATAGACAATGAGCAGTTCTTC. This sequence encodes CASSLDPSGIDNEQFF.

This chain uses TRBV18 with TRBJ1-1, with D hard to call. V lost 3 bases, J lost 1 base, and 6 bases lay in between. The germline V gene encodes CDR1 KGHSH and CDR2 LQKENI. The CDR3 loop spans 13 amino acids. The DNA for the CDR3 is TGTGCCAGCTCACCGATCGGGAACACTGAAGCTTTCTTT. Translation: CASSPIGNTEAFF.

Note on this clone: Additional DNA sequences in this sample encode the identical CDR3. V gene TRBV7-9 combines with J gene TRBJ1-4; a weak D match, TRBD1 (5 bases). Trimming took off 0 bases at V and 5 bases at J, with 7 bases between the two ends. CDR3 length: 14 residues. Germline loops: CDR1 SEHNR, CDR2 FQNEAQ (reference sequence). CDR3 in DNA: TGTGCCAGCAGCTTAGCGGGGCAGAATGAAAAACTGTTTTTT. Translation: CASSLAGQNEKLFF.

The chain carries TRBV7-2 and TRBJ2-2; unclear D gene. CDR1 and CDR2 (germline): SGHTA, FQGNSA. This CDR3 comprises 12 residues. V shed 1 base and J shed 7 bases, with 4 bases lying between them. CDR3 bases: TGTGCCAGCAGCTTAGAGGGCGGGGAGCTGTTTTTT. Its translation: CASSLEGGELFF.

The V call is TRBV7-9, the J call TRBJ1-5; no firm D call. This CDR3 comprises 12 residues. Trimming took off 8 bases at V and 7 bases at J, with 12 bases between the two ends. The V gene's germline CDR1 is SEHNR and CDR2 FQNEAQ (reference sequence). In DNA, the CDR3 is TGTGCCAGCGCATCTGGGTCACAGCCCCAGCATTTT. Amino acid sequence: CASASGSQPQHF.

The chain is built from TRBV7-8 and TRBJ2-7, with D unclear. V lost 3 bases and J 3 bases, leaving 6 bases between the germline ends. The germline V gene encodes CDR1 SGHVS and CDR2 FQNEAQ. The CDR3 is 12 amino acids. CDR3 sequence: CASSFNYYEQYF. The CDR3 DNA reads TGTGCCAGCAGCTTTAACTACTACGAGCAGTACTTC.

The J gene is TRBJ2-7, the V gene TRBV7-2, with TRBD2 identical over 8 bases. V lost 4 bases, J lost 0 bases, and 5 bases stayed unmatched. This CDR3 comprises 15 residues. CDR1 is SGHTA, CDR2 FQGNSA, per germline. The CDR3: CASSSSGGLSYEQYF. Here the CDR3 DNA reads TGTGCCAGCAGCTCCTCGGGGGGGCTCTCCTACGAGCAGTACTTC.

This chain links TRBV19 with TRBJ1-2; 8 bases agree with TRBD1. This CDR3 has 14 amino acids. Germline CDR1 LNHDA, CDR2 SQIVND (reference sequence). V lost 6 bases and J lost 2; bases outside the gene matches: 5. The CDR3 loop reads CASRPDRVNYGYTF. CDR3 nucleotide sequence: TGTGCCAGTAGACCGGACAGGGTGAACTATGGCTACACCTTC.

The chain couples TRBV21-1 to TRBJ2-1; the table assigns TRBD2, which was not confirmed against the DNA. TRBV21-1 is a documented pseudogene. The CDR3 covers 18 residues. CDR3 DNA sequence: TGTGCCAGCAGCAATCCTAGCGGGAACCCTTTGGGGAGTAATGAGCAGTTCTTC. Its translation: CASSNPSGNPLGSNEQFF.

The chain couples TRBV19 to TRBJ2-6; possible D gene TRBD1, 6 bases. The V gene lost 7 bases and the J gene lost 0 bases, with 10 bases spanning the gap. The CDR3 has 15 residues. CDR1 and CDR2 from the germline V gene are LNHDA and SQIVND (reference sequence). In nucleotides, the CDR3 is TGTGCCAGTAAGGAACAGGGCTCTGGGGCCAACGTCCTGACTTTC. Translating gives CASKEQGSGANVLTF.

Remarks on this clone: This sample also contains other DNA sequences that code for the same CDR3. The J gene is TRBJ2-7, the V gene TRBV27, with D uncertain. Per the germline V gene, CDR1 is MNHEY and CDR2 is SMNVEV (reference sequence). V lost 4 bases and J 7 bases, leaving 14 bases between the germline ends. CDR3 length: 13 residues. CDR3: CASSSTVAGEQYF. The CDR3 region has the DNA TGTGCCAGCAGTTCGACCGTCGCTGGGGAGCAGTACTTC.

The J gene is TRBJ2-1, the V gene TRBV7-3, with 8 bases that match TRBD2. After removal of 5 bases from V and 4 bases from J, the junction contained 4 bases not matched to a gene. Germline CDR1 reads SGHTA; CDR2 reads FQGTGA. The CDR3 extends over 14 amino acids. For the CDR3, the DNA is TGTGCCAGCAGCCCCGGGAGGGCTTACAATGAGCAGTTCTTC. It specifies CASSPGRAYNEQFF.

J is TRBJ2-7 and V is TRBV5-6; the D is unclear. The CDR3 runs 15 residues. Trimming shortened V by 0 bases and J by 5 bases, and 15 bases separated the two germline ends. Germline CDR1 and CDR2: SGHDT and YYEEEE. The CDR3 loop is CASSLEGLGSHEQYF. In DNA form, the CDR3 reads TGTGCCAGCAGCTTGGAGGGTCTGGGTTCCCACGAGCAGTACTTC.

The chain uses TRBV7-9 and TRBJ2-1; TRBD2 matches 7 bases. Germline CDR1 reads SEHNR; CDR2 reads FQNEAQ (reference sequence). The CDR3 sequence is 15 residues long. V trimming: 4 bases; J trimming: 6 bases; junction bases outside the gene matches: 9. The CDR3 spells CASSSPLSSGNEQFF. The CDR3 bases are TGTGCCAGCAGCTCTCCCCTTTCTAGCGGCAATGAGCAGTTCTTC.

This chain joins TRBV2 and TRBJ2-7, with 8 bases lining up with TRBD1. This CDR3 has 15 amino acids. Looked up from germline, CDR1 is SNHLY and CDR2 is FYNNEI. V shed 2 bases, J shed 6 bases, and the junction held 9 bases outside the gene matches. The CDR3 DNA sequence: TGTGCCAGCAGTGAATGGAGGACAGGGCGAGGCGAGCAGTACTTC. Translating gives CASSEWRTGRGEQYF.

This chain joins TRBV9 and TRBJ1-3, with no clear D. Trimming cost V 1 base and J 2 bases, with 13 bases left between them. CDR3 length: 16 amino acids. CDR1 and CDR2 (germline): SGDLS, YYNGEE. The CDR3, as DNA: TGTGCCAGCAGCGTATCTTCCCTTGGACCTGGAAACACCATATATTTT. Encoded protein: CASSVSSLGPGNTIYF.

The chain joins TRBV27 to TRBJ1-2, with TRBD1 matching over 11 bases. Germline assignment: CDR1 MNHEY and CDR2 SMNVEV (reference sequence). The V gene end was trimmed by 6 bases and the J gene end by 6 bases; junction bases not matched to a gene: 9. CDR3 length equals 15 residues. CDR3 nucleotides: TGTGCCAGCAGACCCAAACCGGGACAGGGGGATGGCTACACCTTC. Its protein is CASRPKPGQGDGYTF.